The 11 T cell receptor beta chains in this list originate from one sample, sequenced in a study of T-cell reconstitution after alpha-beta-depleted transplantation in children. Construction of the TCRbeta library involved unique molecular identifiers. TCRdb re-analysed the PCR reads in MiXCR, keeping a single row per CDR3 protein. The sample holds around 450,000 distinct CDR3 sequences, approximately 10% seen once. This specimen consisted of PBMCs, obtained before TCRalphabeta/CD19-depleted stem cell transplant. The receptors were sampled from a child under 10 years old with inherited bone marrow failure, due to receive a stem cell transplant.

This clonotype has ten or more counts. The chain links TRBV5-1 to TRBJ2-2, with TRBD1 as a possible D gene (6 bases). Germline assignment: CDR1 SGHRS and CDR2 YFSETQ. Deletions cut 4 bases from V and 6 bases from J, with 13 bases between. The CDR3 contains 14 residues. The CDR3 DNA reads TGCGCCAGCAGCAGGACAGAGGGATCCGGGGAGCTGTTTTTT. It yields the protein CASSRTEGSGELFF.

Ten or more counts support this clonotype. The chain employs TRBV25-1 and TRBJ1-6, with D hard to call. The V gene lost 4 bases and the J gene lost 7 bases, with 8 bases spanning the gap. The CDR3 contains 13 residues. Germline CDR1 reads MGHDK; CDR2 reads SYGVNS. Here the CDR3 reads CASSGPRNSPLHF. CDR3 sequence (DNA): TGTGCCAGCAGTGGCCCTAGGAATTCACCCCTCCACTTT.

The chain employs TRBV9 and TRBJ1-4, with TRBD1 identical over 8 bases. The V and J ends lost 2 bases and 6 bases, in that order; junction bases with no gene match: 3. The CDR3 covers 14 residues. Germline-derived CDR1 and CDR2 are SGDLS and YYNGEE. This chain's CDR3 is CASSVGQGYEKLFF. CDR3 DNA sequence: TGTGCCAGCAGCGTCGGACAGGGATATGAAAAACTGTTTTTT. Full variable domain (remainder filled in from reference TRBV9 and TRBJ1-4): DSGVTQTPKHLITATGQRVTLRCSPRSGDLSVYWYQQSLDQGLQFLIQYYNGEERAKGNILERFSAQQFPDLHSELNLSSLELGDSALYFCASSVGQGYEKLFFGSGTQLSVL.

The rearrangement joins TRBV12-3 or TRBV12-4 to TRBJ2-1; D possibly corresponds to TRBD2 (5 bases). The CDR3 runs 13 residues. V dropped 8 bases and J dropped 8 bases, with 16 bases sitting between them. CDR3 in amino acids: CASHPAAGDEQFF. CDR3 DNA: TGTGCCAGCCACCCCGCGGCGGGCGATGAGCAGTTCTTC.

As concerns this clonotype: A clone one base away is much larger, so this may be a read error. This chain links TRBV27 with TRBJ2-1; 13 nucleotides line up with TRBD2. This CDR3 comprises 17 residues. Germline V gene sequence: CDR1 MNHEY, CDR2 SMNVEV (reference sequence). V lost 7 bases to trimming and J lost 9 bases; unmatched junction nucleotides: 15. The DNA of the CDR3 is TGTGCCAGCACTCAACCATGGACTAGCGGGAGTGTACCTGAGCAGTTCTTC. Translating gives CASTQPWTSGSVPEQFF.

Ten or more counts support this clonotype. The CDR3 loop reads CASRDDRGPTDTQYF. CDR3 in DNA: TGTGCCAGCAGGGACGACAGGGGCCCCACAGATACGCAGTATTTT. The chain couples TRBV12-3 or TRBV12-4 to TRBJ2-3; TRBD1 matches at 8 bases. The CDR3 is 15 residues long. J lost 2 bases, V lost 6 bases, and 7 bases had no gene match.

Many counts were recorded for this clonotype. The V gene is TRBV25-1, the J gene TRBJ1-1; 9 positions agree with TRBD1. V was clipped by 9 bases and J by 4 bases; unmatched bases: 6. Per the germline V gene, CDR1 is MGHDK and CDR2 is SYGVNS. This CDR3 has 13 residues. DNA of the CDR3: TGTGCCAGTTCTCGACAGGGGGTCACTGAAGCTTTCTTT. It translates to CASSRQGVTEAFF.

Worth noting for this clonotype: The junction and the germline gene differ at one end; a read error may be behind it. The chain joins TRBV4-2 to TRBJ2-2; no clear D gene. Germline V gene lookup returns CDR1 LGHNA and CDR2 YNFKEQ. CDR3 length: 13 amino acids. The CDR3 coding sequence is TGTGCCAGGAGCCCCGGGCCCACCGGGGAGCTGTTTTTT. This encodes CARSPGPTGELFF.

In its sample, this clonotype was seen many times. The chain couples TRBV5-1 to TRBJ2-5; tentatively, D is TRBD2 (5 bases). Germline V CDR1 and CDR2: SGHRS, YFSETQ. CDR3 length: 13 amino acids. Trimming removed 3 bases from V and 2 bases from J, with 8 bases in between. The DNA for the CDR3 is TGCGCCAGCAGCTCGGGGAGTCAAGAGACCCAGTACTTC. Amino acids: CASSSGSQETQYF. Full variable domain (missing parts from reference TRBV5-1 and TRBJ2-5): KAGVTQTPRYLIKTRGQQVTLSCSPISGHRSVSWYQQTPGQGLQFLFEYFSETQRNKGNFPGRFSGRQFSNSRSEMNVSTLELGDSALYLCASSSGSQETQYFGPGTRLLVL.

This clonotype showed up just a few times. The chain recombines TRBV20-1 with TRBJ2-2; 8 bases are shared with TRBD1. The CDR3 totals 15 residues. With 2 bases clipped from V and 1 base from J, the junction kept 3 bases outside the gene matches. Germline lookup yields CDR1 DFQATT and CDR2 SNEGSKA (reference sequence). CDR3 sequence reads: CSARQGAMNTGELFF. The CDR3 bases are TGCAGTGCTAGACAGGGGGCAATGAACACCGGGGAGCTGTTTTTT.

This clonotype was counted a few times. The chain recombines TRBV7-9 with TRBJ1-6, with D possibly being TRBD1 (5 bases). V lost 3 bases, J lost 7 bases, and 13 bases lay in between. The V gene's germline CDR1 is SEHNR and CDR2 FQNEAQ (reference sequence). The CDR3 runs to 15 residues. CDR3 region: CASSFGGTDNSPLHF. DNA of the CDR3: TGTGCCAGCAGCTTTGGGGGTACCGACAATTCACCCCTCCACTTT.